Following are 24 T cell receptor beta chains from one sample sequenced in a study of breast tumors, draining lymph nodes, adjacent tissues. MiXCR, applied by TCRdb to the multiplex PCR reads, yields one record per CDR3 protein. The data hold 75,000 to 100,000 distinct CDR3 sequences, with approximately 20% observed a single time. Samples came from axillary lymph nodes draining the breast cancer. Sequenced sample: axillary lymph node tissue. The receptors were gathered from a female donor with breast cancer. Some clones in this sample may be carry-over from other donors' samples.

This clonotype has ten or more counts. The chain's CDR3 is CSARDSRQGEKPQHF. DNA for the CDR3: TGCAGTGCTAGAGATTCGAGACAGGGTGAGAAGCCCCAGCATTTT. V gene TRBV20-1 combines with J gene TRBJ1-5; 7 nucleotides agree with TRBD1. The CDR3 runs to 15 residues. V lost 0 bases and J lost 8; bases outside the gene matches: 10. Germline V CDR1 and CDR2: DFQATT, SNEGSKA (reference sequence).

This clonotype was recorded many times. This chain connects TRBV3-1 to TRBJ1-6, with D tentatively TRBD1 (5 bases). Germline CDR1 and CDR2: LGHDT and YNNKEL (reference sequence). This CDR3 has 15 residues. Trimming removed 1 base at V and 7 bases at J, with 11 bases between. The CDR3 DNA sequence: TGTGCCAGCAGCCAAGTTGCGGCAGGGAATTCACCCCTCCACTTT. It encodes CASSQVAAGNSPLHF.

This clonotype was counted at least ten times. CDR3 region: CASRSFNSGRARTDTQYF. CDR3 coding DNA: TGTGCCAGTAGATCGTTTAATAGCGGGAGGGCCCGCACAGATACGCAGTATTTT. The chain is built from TRBV19 and TRBJ2-3, with TRBD2 matching 11 bases. This CDR3 region has 18 residues. Trimming took 6 bases from V and 1 from J; bases not matched to a gene: 12. Looked up from germline, CDR1 is LNHDA and CDR2 is SQIVND (reference sequence).

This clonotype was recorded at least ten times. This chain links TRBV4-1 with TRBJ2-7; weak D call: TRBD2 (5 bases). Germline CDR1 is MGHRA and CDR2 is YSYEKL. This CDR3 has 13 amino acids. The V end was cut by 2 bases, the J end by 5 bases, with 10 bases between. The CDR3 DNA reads TGCGCCAGCAGCCAATTAACTAGTAACGAGCAGTACTTC. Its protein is CASSQLTSNEQYF.

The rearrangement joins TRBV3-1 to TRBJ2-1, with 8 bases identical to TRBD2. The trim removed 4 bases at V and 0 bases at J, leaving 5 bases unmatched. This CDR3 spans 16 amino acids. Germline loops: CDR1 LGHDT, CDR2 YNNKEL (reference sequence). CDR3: CASSRLLAGSYNEQFF. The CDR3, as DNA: TGTGCCAGCAGCCGCCTTCTAGCGGGCTCCTACAATGAGCAGTTCTTC.

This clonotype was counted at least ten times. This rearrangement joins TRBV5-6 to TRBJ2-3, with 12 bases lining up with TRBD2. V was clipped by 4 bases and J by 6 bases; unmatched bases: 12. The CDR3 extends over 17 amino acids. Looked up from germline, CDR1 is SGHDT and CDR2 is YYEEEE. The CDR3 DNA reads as TGTGCCAGCAGCCCGACGGTCGCTAGCGGGGGGGTGGATACGCAGTATTTT. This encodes CASSPTVASGGVDTQYF.

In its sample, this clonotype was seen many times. The CDR3 nucleotides read TGCAGTGCTACGGACAGGGGGCGAAGGGAGACCCAGTACTTC. Translated, it gives CSATDRGRRETQYF. This chain joins TRBV20-1 and TRBJ2-5, with TRBD1 matching over 11 bases. The junction had 6 bases not matched to a gene; V was cut back by 4 bases and J by 5 bases. Germline V gene lookup returns CDR1 DFQATT and CDR2 SNEGSKA (reference sequence). This CDR3 is built from 14 residues.

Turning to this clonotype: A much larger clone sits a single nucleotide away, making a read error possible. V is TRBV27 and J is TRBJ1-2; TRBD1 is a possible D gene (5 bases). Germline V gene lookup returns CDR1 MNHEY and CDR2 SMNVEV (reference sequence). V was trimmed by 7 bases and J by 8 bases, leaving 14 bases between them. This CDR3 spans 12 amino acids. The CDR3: CASMGRGRGYTF. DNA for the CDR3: TGTGCCAGCATGGGGAGGGGTCGAGGCTACACCTTC.

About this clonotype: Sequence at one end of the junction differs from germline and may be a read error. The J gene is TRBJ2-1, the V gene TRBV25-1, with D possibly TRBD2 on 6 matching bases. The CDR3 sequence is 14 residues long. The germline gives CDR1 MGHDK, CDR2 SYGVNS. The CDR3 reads CACSDARAGSEQLF. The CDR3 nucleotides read TGTGCCTGCAGCGACGCGAGGGCGGGAAGTGAGCAGCTCTTC.

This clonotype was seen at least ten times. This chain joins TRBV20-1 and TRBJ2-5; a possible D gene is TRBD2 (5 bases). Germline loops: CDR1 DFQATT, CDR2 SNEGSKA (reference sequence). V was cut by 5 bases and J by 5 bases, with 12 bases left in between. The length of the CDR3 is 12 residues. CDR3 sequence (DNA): TGCAGTGCTCTTCGGGGAGCGGAGACCCAGTACTTC. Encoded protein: CSALRGAETQYF.

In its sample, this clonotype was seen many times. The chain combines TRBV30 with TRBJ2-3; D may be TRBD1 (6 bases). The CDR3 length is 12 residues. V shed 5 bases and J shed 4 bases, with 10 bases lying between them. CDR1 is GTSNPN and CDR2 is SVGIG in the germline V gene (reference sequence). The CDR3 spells CAWEDRADTQYF. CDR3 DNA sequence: TGTGCCTGGGAGGACAGAGCAGATACGCAGTATTTT.

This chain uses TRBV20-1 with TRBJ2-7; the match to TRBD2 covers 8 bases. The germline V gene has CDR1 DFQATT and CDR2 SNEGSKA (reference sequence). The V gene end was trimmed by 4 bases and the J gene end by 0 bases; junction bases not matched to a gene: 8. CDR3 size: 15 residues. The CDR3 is CSAIDSGVASYEQYF. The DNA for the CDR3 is TGCAGTGCTATTGATAGCGGGGTTGCCTCCTACGAGCAGTACTTC.

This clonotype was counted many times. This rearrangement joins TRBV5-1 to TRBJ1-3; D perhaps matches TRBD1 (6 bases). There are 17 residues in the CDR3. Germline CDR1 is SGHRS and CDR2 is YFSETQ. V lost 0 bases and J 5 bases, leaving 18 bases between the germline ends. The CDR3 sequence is CASSLDPNTGPRNTIYF. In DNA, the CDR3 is TGCGCCAGCAGCTTGGACCCGAATACAGGGCCAAGAAACACCATATATTTT.

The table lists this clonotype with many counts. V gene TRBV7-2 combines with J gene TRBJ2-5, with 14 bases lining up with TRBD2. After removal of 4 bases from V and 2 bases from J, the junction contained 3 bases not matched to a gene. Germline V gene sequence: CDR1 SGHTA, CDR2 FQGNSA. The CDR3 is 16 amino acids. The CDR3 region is CASSSGLAGGQETQYF. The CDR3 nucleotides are TGTGCCAGCAGCTCCGGACTAGCGGGAGGACAAGAGACCCAGTACTTC.

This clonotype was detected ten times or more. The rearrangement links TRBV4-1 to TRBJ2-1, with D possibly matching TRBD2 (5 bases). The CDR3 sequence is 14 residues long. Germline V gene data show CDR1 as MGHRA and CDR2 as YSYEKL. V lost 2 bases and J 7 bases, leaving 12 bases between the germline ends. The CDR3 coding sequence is TGCGCCAGCAGCCAACCACTAGTTATTAATGAGCAGTTCTTC. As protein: CASSQPLVINEQFF.

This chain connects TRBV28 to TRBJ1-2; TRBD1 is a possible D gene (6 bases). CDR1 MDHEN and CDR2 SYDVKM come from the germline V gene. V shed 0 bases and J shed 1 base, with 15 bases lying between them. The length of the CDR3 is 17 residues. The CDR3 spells CASSLWGGGVGNYGYTF. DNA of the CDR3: TGTGCCAGCAGTTTATGGGGAGGGGGGGTAGGTAACTATGGCTACACCTTC.

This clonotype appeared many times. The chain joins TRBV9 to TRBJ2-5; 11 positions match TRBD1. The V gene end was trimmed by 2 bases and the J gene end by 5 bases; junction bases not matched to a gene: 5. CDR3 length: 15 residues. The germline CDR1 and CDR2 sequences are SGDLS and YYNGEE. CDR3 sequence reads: CASSVGQGARETQYF. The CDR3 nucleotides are TGTGCCAGCAGCGTCGGACAGGGGGCAAGGGAGACCCAGTACTTC.

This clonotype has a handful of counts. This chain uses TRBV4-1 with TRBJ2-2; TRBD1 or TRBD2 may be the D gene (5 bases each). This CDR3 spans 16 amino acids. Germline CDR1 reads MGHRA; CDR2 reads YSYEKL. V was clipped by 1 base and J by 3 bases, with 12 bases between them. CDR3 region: CASSQVLGAYTGELFF. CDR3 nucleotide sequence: TGCGCCAGCAGCCAAGTGCTCGGGGCGTACACCGGGGAGCTGTTTTTT.

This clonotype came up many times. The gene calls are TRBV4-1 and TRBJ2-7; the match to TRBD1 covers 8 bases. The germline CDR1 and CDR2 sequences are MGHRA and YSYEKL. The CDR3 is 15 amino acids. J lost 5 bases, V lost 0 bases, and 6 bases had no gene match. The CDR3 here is CASSQEQGGIDEQYF. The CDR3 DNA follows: TGCGCCAGCAGCCAAGAACAGGGGGGTATTGACGAGCAGTACTTC.

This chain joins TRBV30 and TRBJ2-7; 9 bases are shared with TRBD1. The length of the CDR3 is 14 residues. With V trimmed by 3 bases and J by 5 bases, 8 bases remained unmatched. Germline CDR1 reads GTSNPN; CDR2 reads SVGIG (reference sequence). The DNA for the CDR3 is TGTGCCTGGAGCCGAGGACAGGGGTATGACGAGCAGTACTTC. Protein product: CAWSRGQGYDEQYF.

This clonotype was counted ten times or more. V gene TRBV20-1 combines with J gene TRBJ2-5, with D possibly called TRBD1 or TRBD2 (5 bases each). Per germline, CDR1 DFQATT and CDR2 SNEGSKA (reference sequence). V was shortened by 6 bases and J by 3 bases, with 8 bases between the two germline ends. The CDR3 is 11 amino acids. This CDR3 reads CSARDEETQYF. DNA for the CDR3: TGCAGTGCGAGGGACGAAGAGACCCAGTACTTC.

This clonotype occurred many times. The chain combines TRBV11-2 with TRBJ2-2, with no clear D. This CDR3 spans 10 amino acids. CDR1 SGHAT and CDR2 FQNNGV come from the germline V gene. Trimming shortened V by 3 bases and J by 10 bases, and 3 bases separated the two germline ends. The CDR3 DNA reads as TGTGCCAGCAGCTTCGAGGAGCTGTTTTTT. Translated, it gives CASSFEELFF.

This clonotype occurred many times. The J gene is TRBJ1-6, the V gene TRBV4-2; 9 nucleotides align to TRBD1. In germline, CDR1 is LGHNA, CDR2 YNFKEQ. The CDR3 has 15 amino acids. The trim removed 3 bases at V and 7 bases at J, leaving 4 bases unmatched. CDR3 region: CASSHEDRGNSPLHF. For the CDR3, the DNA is TGTGCCAGCAGCCATGAGGACAGGGGAAATTCACCCCTCCACTTT.

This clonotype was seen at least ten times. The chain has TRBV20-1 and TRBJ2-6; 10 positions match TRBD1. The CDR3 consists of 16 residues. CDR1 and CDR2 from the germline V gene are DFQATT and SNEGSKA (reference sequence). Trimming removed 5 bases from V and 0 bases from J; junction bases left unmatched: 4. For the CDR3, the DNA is TGCAGTGCTGCAGGGACAGGGGCCTCTGGGGCCAACGTCCTGACTTTC. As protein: CSAAGTGASGANVLTF.